The 12 T cell receptor beta chains presented below share a single source sample, sequenced in a study of shared clonotypes between healthy human individuals (TCRdb year 2020). The method behind the library was the immunoSEQ multiplex PCR assay. TCRdb holds this immuneACCESS table with in-frame rearrangements only. Some clones are missing; in checked studies, unresolved V genes explain under half, and the rest has no known cause. This sample lists hundreds of thousands of clones; around 90% were detected once. The ten largest clones take up approximately 25% of the sample. CD8 naive samples consisted of CD45RO-negative cells that were positively selected for CCR7, yielding a CD45RA+CCR7+ population without TemRA cells. Sequencing input: naive CD8+ T cells sorted from blood. The cell subset or site label on this specimen signifies: CD45RA+CCR7+. These receptors were obtained from a man under 40 in good health.

The chain couples TRBV9 to TRBJ2-7; the D call may be TRBD1 or TRBD2 (5 bases each). The V and J ends lost 0 bases and 2 bases respectively, with 12 bases between them. CDR1 SGDLS and CDR2 YYNGEE come from the germline V gene. The CDR3 totals 15 residues. CDR3 bases: TGTGCCAGCAGCGTAGCCGCAGGGAGCCCCTACGAGCAGTACTTC. This encodes CASSVAAGSPYEQYF.

The rearrangement links TRBV28 to TRBJ1-1; no definite D call. The germline V gene has CDR1 MDHEN and CDR2 SYDVKM. There are 16 residues in the CDR3. Trimming removed 3 bases from V and 2 bases from J, with 16 bases in between. The CDR3 coding sequence is TGTGCCAGCAGTTTGGGCAGGTCCTCCTACAACACTGAAGCTTTCTTT. As protein: CASSLGRSSYNTEAFF.

The chain couples TRBV5-6 to TRBJ1-2; the D gene is possibly TRBD1 (5 bases). Germline V gene sequence: CDR1 SGHDT, CDR2 YYEEEE. The CDR3 sequence is 14 residues long. V was shortened by 0 bases and J by 6 bases, with 12 bases between the two germline ends. The CDR3 here is CASSLGRSGHGYTF. The CDR3 coding sequence is TGTGCCAGCAGCTTGGGGAGGTCAGGGCATGGCTACACCTTC.

This chain connects TRBV28 to TRBJ1-4, with D uncertain. The V end was cut by 1 base, the J end by 12 bases, with 6 bases between. The CDR3 is 11 amino acids. The germline gives CDR1 MDHEN, CDR2 SYDVKM. The CDR3 DNA sequence: TGTGCCAGCAGTTTATCGTTTCAACTGTTTTTT. It translates to CASSLSFQLFF.

The V gene is TRBV2, the J gene TRBJ1-5; D is unresolved. V was shortened by 7 bases and J by 0 bases, with 7 bases between the two germline ends. The CDR3 consists of 13 residues. The V gene's germline CDR1 is SNHLY and CDR2 FYNNEI. The CDR3 here is CASTRYSNQPQHF. CDR3 nucleotide sequence: TGTGCCAGCACCCGTTATAGCAATCAGCCCCAGCATTTT.

This chain joins TRBV7-3 and TRBJ2-1; 7 bases are shared with TRBD2. Trimming took 0 bases from V and 9 from J; bases not matched to a gene: 8. Looked up from germline, CDR1 is SGHTA and CDR2 is FQGTGA. The CDR3 length is 15 residues. Here the CDR3 reads CASSLTRTRRVEQFF. In DNA, the CDR3 is TGTGCCAGCAGCTTAACACGGACTAGGCGCGTTGAGCAGTTCTTC. The variable domain in full, completed from reference TRBV7-3 and TRBJ2-1, reads GAGVSQTPSNKVTEKGKYVELRCDPISGHTALYWYRQSLGQGPEFLIYFQGTGAADDSGLPNDRFFAVRPEGSVSTLKIQRTERGDSAVYLCASSLTRTRRVEQFFGPGTRLTVL.

V is TRBV28 and J is TRBJ2-2; TRBD1 agrees at 7 bases. Germline V gene data show CDR1 as MDHEN and CDR2 as SYDVKM. Trimming removed 6 bases from V and 5 bases from J; junction bases left unmatched: 0. The CDR3 is 12 residues long. The CDR3 here is CASSRGTGELFF. CDR3 nucleotide sequence: TGTGCCAGCAGCAGGGGGACCGGGGAGCTGTTTTTT.

The sample holds a few counts of this clone. The chain couples TRBV7-9 to TRBJ2-1; D is perhaps TRBD1 (5 bases). CDR3 length equals 17 residues. The germline gives CDR1 SEHNR, CDR2 FQNEAQ (reference sequence). V lost 4 bases and J lost 1, with 17 bases in between. Here the CDR3 reads CASSSTLDTLSYNEQFF. CDR3 sequence (DNA): TGTGCCAGCAGCTCCACTTTGGACACACTATCCTACAATGAGCAGTTCTTC.

The V call is TRBV7-9, the J call TRBJ1-4; no definite D call. The V end was cut by 1 base, the J end by 1 base, with 1 base between. In germline, CDR1 is SEHNR, CDR2 FQNEAQ (reference sequence). The CDR3 contains 13 residues. The CDR3 region has the DNA TGTGCCAGCAGCTTAGAAACTAATGAAAAACTGTTTTTT. This gives the protein CASSLETNEKLFF.

The V call is TRBV19, the J call TRBJ2-7; 7 nucleotides line up with TRBD1. The CDR3 has 14 residues. Germline V CDR1 and CDR2: LNHDA, SQIVND (reference sequence). J gave up 2 bases and V 3 bases, and 4 bases lay outside the gene matches. This CDR3 is CASSIRGQPYEQYF. CDR3 sequence (DNA): TGTGCCAGTAGTATTCGGGGACAGCCCTACGAGCAGTACTTC.

The chain carries TRBV6-5 and TRBJ1-1; no reliable D call. The CDR3 extends over 14 amino acids. Germline assignment: CDR1 MNHEY and CDR2 SVGAGI. V lost 10 bases and J 2 bases, leaving 17 bases between the germline ends. CDR3 protein: CANSPPGSNTEAFF. Here the CDR3 DNA reads TGTGCCAATAGTCCCCCCGGATCCAACACTGAAGCTTTCTTT.

This chain links TRBV28 with TRBJ2-7; tentative D call: TRBD2 (6 bases). Germline V lookup: CDR1 MDHEN, CDR2 SYDVKM. This CDR3 comprises 14 residues. V was cut by 4 bases and J by 2 bases, with 12 bases left in between. This chain's CDR3 is CASSSRGLTYEQYF. The CDR3 DNA reads TGTGCCAGCAGTTCCCGGGGGTTGACCTACGAGCAGTACTTC.